These 17 T cell receptor beta chains came from one sample sequenced in a study of blood T cell repertoires in COVID-19. Sequenced by immunoSEQ multiplex PCR; TCRdb stores in-frame clones only, minus some. The sample holds 95,000 to 150,000 clones, 70% to 90% seen once. Sample: peripheral blood. The source is a woman older than 75 with acute or convalescent COVID-19.

J is TRBJ2-5 and V is TRBV7-9; D is possibly TRBD1 (6 bases). The CDR3 spans 14 residues. V lost 1 base and J lost 4, with 10 bases in between. Germline V gene data show CDR1 as SEHNR and CDR2 as FQNEAQ (reference sequence). The CDR3 DNA reads as TGTGCCAGCAGCTTAGGGACAGAGGGAGAGACCCAGTACTTC. Its protein is CASSLGTEGETQYF.

The genes are TRBV18 and TRBJ2-5; 9 bases map to TRBD1. From germline, CDR1 is KGHSH and CDR2 LQKENI. The CDR3 extends over 14 amino acids. With V trimmed by 3 bases and J by 5 bases, 4 bases remained unmatched. The CDR3 DNA is TGTGCCAGCTCACCTGGGACAGGGCGGGAGACCCAGTACTTC. Its protein is CASSPGTGRETQYF. Full variable domain (missing parts from reference TRBV18 and TRBJ2-5): NAGVMQNPRHLVRRRGQEARLRCSPMKGHSHVYWYRQLPEEGLKFMVYLQKENIIDESGMPKERFSAEFPKEGPSILRIQQVVRGDSAAYFCASSPGTGRETQYFGPGTRLLVL.

The chain is built from TRBV7-3 and TRBJ2-6; D gene uncertain. The length of the CDR3 is 16 residues. Germline V gene data show CDR1 as SGHTA and CDR2 as FQGTGA. Trimming took off 2 bases at V and 0 bases at J, with 8 bases between the two ends. The CDR3 region has the DNA TGTGCCAGCAGCTTAGATGGCAGCTCTGGGGCCAACGTCCTGACTTTC. It is translated as CASSLDGSSGANVLTF.

V is TRBV6-2 or TRBV6-3 and J is TRBJ1-5; 7 bases are shared with TRBD1. The CDR3 totals 15 residues. With V trimmed by 5 bases and J by 3 bases, 7 bases remained unmatched. Per the germline V gene, CDR1 is MNHEY and CDR2 is SVGEGT. The CDR3 DNA is TGTGCCAGCAGTCCGACAGGGCTGGACAATCAGCCCCAGCATTTT. Protein product: CASSPTGLDNQPQHF.

V is TRBV7-2 and J is TRBJ2-3; D might be TRBD2 (5 bases). The CDR3 has 17 amino acids. Germline assignment: CDR1 SGHTA and CDR2 FQGNSA. Trimming removed 4 bases at V and 0 bases at J, with 17 bases between. The CDR3, as DNA: TGTGCCAGCAGCTCCTCGGCGGGCTACTCTAGCACAGATACGCAGTATTTT. This codes for CASSSSAGYSSTDTQYF.

The V and J genes are TRBV10-3 and TRBJ2-5; possible D gene TRBD1, 5 bases. CDR1 is ENHRY and CDR2 is SYGVKD in the germline V gene. V was trimmed by 2 bases and J by 5 bases, leaving 12 bases between them. CDR3 size: 14 residues. The DNA of the CDR3 is TGTGCCATCAGTGAGCGTCAGGGTAGGGAGACCCAGTACTTC. This gives the protein CAISERQGRETQYF.

The V call is TRBV4-2, the J call TRBJ1-1; no firm D call. V lost 0 bases, J lost 4 bases, and 12 bases lay in between. The CDR3 spans 15 residues. Germline V lookup: CDR1 LGHNA, CDR2 YNFKEQ. In DNA form, the CDR3 reads TGTGCCAGCAGCCAAGAGGTTCGGGGTCCCACTGAAGCTTTCTTT. Residues: CASSQEVRGPTEAFF.

This clone was picked up one time. The chain uses TRBV7-9 and TRBJ1-5; 8 nucleotides match TRBD1. The CDR3 totals 15 residues. Germline trimming cut 5 bases from V and 3 bases from J; bases unmatched to any gene: 6. Germline V gene sequence: CDR1 SEHNR, CDR2 FQNEAQ (reference sequence). This CDR3 reads CASSRTGFDNQPQHF. CDR3 sequence (DNA): TGTGCCAGCAGCCGGACAGGGTTTGACAATCAGCCCCAGCATTTT.

The chain combines TRBV9 with TRBJ1-1, with unresolved D. Trimming took 0 bases from V and 2 from J, leaving 5 bases between them. CDR1 SGDLS and CDR2 YYNGEE come from the germline V gene. The CDR3 sequence is 13 residues long. The DNA for the CDR3 is TGTGCCAGCAGCGTAGGCACAAACACTGAAGCTTTCTTT. Encoded protein: CASSVGTNTEAFF.

The CDR3 DNA follows: TGTGCCAGCAGCTTCGGTCAGGGGGCCGGAGCTTTCTTT. Protein: CASSFGQGAGAFF. The V gene is TRBV5-6, the J gene TRBJ1-1, with TRBD1 identical over 8 bases. With 2 bases clipped from V and 10 bases from J, the junction kept 7 bases outside the gene matches. The germline V gene encodes CDR1 SGHDT and CDR2 YYEEEE. CDR3 length: 13 amino acids.

The chain carries TRBV5-4 and TRBJ1-2; D might be TRBD1 (5 bases). V was clipped by 0 bases and J by 8 bases, with 11 bases between them. Per the germline V gene, CDR1 is SGHNT and CDR2 is YYREEE (reference sequence). The CDR3 has 13 amino acids. CDR3 sequence: CASSLEGARGYTF. Written as DNA, the CDR3 is TGTGCCAGCAGCTTGGAAGGGGCACGGGGCTACACCTTC.

The gene calls are TRBV6-5 and TRBJ2-3; 8 bases agree with TRBD2. Trimming took 4 bases from V and 5 from J; bases not matched to a gene: 8. Germline CDR1 reads MNHEY; CDR2 reads SVGAGI. The CDR3 has 15 residues. DNA for the CDR3: TGTGCCAGCAGTTTGGCGGGGGGCGGTCGAGATACGCAGTATTTT. Protein sequence: CASSLAGGGRDTQYF.

This chain uses TRBV5-1 with TRBJ1-1; 7 bases align to TRBD1. This CDR3 comprises 12 residues. CDR1 SGHRS and CDR2 YFSETQ come from the germline V gene. Germline trimming cut 4 bases from V and 11 bases from J; bases unmatched to any gene: 8. DNA of the CDR3: TGCGCCAGCAGCCAAGAGGGGGCCGGGGCTTTCTTT. Translating it yields CASSQEGAGAFF.

The gene calls are TRBV20-1 and TRBJ2-1; D gene uncertain. The CDR3 is made up of 11 amino acids. The V end lost 4 bases, the J end lost 4 bases, and 5 bases lay between the germline ends. Germline assignment: CDR1 DFQATT and CDR2 SNEGSKA (reference sequence). The CDR3 loop is CSANRYNEQFF. CDR3 nucleotides: TGCAGTGCTAATAGATACAATGAGCAGTTCTTC.

CDR3 in amino acids: CASNNRHSGANVLTF. The CDR3 DNA reads TGTGCCAGCAACAACCGACACTCTGGGGCCAACGTCCTGACTTTC. The chain is built from TRBV6-5 and TRBJ2-6; no reliable D call. Trimming cost V 7 bases and J 0 bases, with 10 bases left between them. Germline CDR1 MNHEY, CDR2 SVGAGI. The CDR3 extends over 15 amino acids.

The rearrangement uses TRBV5-1 and TRBJ2-1; D is uncertain. The CDR3 runs 13 residues. Germline values: CDR1 SGHRS, CDR2 YFSETQ. V lost 4 bases and J lost 5, with 10 bases in between. The CDR3 region has the DNA TGCGCCAGCAGCGAGTATAGTAACAATGAGCAGTTCTTC. Encoded protein: CASSEYSNNEQFF. The full variable domain, in which reference TRBV5-1 and TRBJ2-1 provide the parts outside the CDR3, is KAGVTQTPRYLIKTRGQQVTLSCSPISGHRSVSWYQQTPGQGLQFLFEYFSETQRNKGNFPGRFSGRQFSNSRSEMNVSTLELGDSALYLCASSEYSNNEQFFGPGTRLTVL.

The chain recombines TRBV19 with TRBJ1-5; D is undetermined. The CDR3 covers 12 residues. Germline V lookup: CDR1 LNHDA, CDR2 SQIVND (reference sequence). The germline V and J ends were trimmed by 5 bases and 5 bases, with 7 bases remaining between them. CDR3 DNA: TGTGCCAGTAGTTATATTTATCAGCCCCAGCATTTT. It codes for CASSYIYQPQHF.